The TCR beta chain described here comes from a study of technical replicates of blood from a handful of donors. Germline-derived CDR1 and CDR2 are SGHRS and YFSETQ. The CDR3 is 14 residues long. V dropped 1 base and J dropped 3 bases, with 9 bases sitting between them. Only one count was recorded for this clone. Method: immunoSEQ multiplex PCR; TCRdb's copy keeps in-frame clones and lacks some. The data contain some 74,000 clones, roughly 89% of them seen just once; the ten biggest clones take up roughly 0.4%. V and J are TRBV5-1 and TRBJ2-3; TRBD2 might be the D (5 bases). This clonotype originated in a human donor in good health. The sample consisted of T cells isolated from PBMCs. The CDR3: CASSLYSGTDTQYF. The CDR3 nucleotides read TGCGCCAGCAGCTTGTACAGCGGAACAGATACGCAGTATTTT.